This T cell receptor (beta chain) was profiled in a study of human T cells and chemical hapten exposure. Trimming left V 0 bases short and J 4 bases short, with 15 bases between. Looked up from germline, CDR1 is DFQATT and CDR2 is SNEGSKA (reference sequence). CDR3 size: 15 residues. Described time point: healthy volunteer bleed at 6 weeks. The total RNA was obtained from whole blood that was not fractionated. General observations from the study: TCRs above 1 in 1000 frequency stayed constant with DPC sensitization.

The library gave individual cDNA molecules unique molecular identifiers. As originally analysed: Across samples, TCR counts had a median of about 88,000 and ranged from about 20,000 to 690,600. TCRdb re-analysed the RACE reads in MiXCR, keeping a single row per CDR3 protein. The V and J calls follow TCRdb's processing rather than the paper's. This table holds more than 60,000 distinct CDR3 sequences, around 8.7% found once. This clonotype has ten or more counts. Its matching antigen is unknown. The source of this sequence is a male donor in good health. Some clones in this sample may be carry-over from other donors' samples. The sequenced sample was whole blood. This sequence joins TRBV20-1 and TRBJ1-2; D is possibly TRBD1 (6 bases). DNA for the CDR3: TGCAGTGCTAGAGATCTCGACAGGTCAGGCTATGGCTACACCTTC. This sequence encodes CSARDLDRSGYGYTF.